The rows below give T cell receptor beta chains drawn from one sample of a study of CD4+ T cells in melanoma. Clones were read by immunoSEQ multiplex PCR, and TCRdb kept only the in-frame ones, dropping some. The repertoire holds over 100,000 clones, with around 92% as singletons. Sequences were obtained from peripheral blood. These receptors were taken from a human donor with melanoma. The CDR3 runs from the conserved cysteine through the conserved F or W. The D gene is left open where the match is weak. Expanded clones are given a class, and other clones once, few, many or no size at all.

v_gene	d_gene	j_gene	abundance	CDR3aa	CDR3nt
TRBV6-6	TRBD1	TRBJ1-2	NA	CASSTGTANGYTF	TGTGCCAGCAGTACCGGGACAGCGAATGGCTACACCTTC
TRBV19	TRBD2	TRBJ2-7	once	CASTALAGAGEQYF	TGTGCCAGTACCGCCCTAGCGGGAGCGGGCGAGCAGTACTTC
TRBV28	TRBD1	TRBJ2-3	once	CASSFRGGGTDTQYF	TGTGCCAGCAGTTTTCGAGGGGGCGGCACAGATACGCAGTATTTT
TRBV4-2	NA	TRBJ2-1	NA	CASSQDRLAHEQFF	TGTGCCAGCAGCCAAGATAGGCTAGCCCATGAGCAGTTCTTC
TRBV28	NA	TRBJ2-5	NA	CASRQTKPVAQETQYF	TGTGCCAGCCGCCAGACCAAGCCTGTTGCCCAAGAGACCCAGTACTTC
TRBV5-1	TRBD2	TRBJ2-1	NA	CASSPTIAGAYNEQFF	TGCGCCAGCAGCCCAACGATAGCGGGAGCTTACAATGAGCAGTTCTTC
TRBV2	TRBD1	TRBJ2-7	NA	CASSPLTGGEQYF	TGTGCCAGCAGTCCTCTGACAGGGGGAGAGCAGTACTTC
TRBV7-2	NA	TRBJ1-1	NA	CASSDRLNTEAFF	TGTGCCAGCAGTGACAGGTTGAACACTGAAGCTTTCTTT
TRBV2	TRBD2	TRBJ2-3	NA	CASSIRAGTSTDTQYF	TGTGCCAGTAGTATCCGAGCGGGGACTAGCACAGATACGCAGTATTTT
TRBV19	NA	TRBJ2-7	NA	CASSIEAQRFYEQYF	TGTGCCAGTAGTATTGAGGCTCAGCGATTCTACGAGCAGTACTTC
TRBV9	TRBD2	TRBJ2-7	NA	CASSVGLAEAYEQYF	TGTGCCAGCAGCGTCGGACTAGCGGAGGCCTACGAGCAGTACTTC
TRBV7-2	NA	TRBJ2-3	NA	CASSKGTPNTDTQYF	TGTGCCAGCAGTAAAGGGACTCCCAATACAGATACGCAGTATTTT
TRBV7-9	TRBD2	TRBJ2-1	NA	CASTPPGLAGYNEQFF	TGTGCCAGCACCCCTCCGGGCCTAGCGGGGTACAATGAGCAGTTCTTC
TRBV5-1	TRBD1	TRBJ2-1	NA	CASSLGTGDNEQFF	TGCGCCAGCAGCTTAGGGACAGGGGACAATGAGCAGTTCTTC
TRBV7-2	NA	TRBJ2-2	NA	CASRLARDTGELFF	TGTGCCAGCAGATTAGCGCGAGACACCGGGGAGCTGTTTTTT
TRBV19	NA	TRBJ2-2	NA	CASSTDINTGELFF	TGTGCCAGTAGTACGGACATTAACACCGGGGAGCTGTTTTTT
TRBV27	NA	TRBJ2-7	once	CASRYYEQYF	TGTGCCAGCAGGTACTACGAGCAGTACTTC
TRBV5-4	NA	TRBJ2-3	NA	CASTWGGAPPDTQYF	TGTGCCAGCACTTGGGGGGGGGCGCCTCCAGATACGCAGTATTTT
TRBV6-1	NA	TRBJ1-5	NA	CASSEIRTINQPQHF	TGTGCCAGCAGTGAAATAAGGACCATCAATCAGCCCCAGCATTTT
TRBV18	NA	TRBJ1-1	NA	CASSPLRGDTEAFF	TGTGCCAGCTCACCACTCAGGGGCGACACTGAAGCTTTCTTT
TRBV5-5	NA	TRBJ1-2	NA	CASSLTLNYGYTF	TGTGCCAGCAGCTTGACACTTAACTATGGCTACACCTTC
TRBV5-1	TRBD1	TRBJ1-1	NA	CASSSTGGGNEAFF	TGCGCCAGCAGCTCGACAGGGGGCGGTAATGAAGCTTTCTTT
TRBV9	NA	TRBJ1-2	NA	CASSPTTGTIYGYTF	TGTGCCAGCAGCCCAACGACCGGGACAATCTATGGCTACACCTTC
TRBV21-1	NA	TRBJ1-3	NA	CASSPGGDTGNTIYF	TGTGCCAGCAGCCCCGGCGGGGATACGGGAAACACCATATATTTT